Each of the 12 T cell receptor beta chains below was sequenced from the same sample in a study of T cells in tuberculosis. Assay: immunoSEQ multiplex PCR; the TCRdb copy retains only in-frame clones and omits some. The data contain tens of thousands of clones, about 94% of them singletons. Sequencing was carried out using PBMCs. All receptors come from a donor aged 10-35 years with latent tuberculosis or without tuberculosis infection. Some clones in this sample may be carry-over from other donors' samples.

This chain joins TRBV5-6 and TRBJ1-6; D possibly corresponds to TRBD1 (5 bases). Looked up from germline, CDR1 is SGHDT and CDR2 is YYEEEE. The length of the CDR3 is 14 residues. V was pared by 4 bases and J by 7 bases, with 12 bases between. CDR3 residues: CASSLQGRNSPLHF. As DNA, the CDR3 is TGTGCCAGCAGCCTTCAGGGTCGGAATTCACCCCTCCACTTT.

The chain uses TRBV9 and TRBJ1-2; a possible D gene is TRBD1 (5 bases). The germline V gene encodes CDR1 SGDLS and CDR2 YYNGEE. The CDR3 totals 19 residues. The V gene lost 3 bases and the J gene lost 0 bases, with 24 bases spanning the gap. In DNA form, the CDR3 reads TGTGCCAGCAGCGCCCAACGCTCCGGGTCAGGGTTCCCTAACTATGGCTACACCTTC. This sequence encodes CASSAQRSGSGFPNYGYTF.

The gene calls are TRBV27 and TRBJ2-7; 8 bases are shared with TRBD1. The CDR3 covers 16 residues. Trimming cost V 5 bases and J 2 bases; bases outside gene matches: 11. Germline lookup yields CDR1 MNHEY and CDR2 SMNVEV (reference sequence). The CDR3, as DNA: TGTGCCAGCAGTCTCCAACCGGGACAGGTTACCTACGAGCAGTACTTC. Its protein is CASSLQPGQVTYEQYF.

The gene calls are TRBV2 and TRBJ2-5; D is unclear. The CDR3 loop spans 12 amino acids. Germline V gene data show CDR1 as SNHLY and CDR2 as FYNNEI. Between the trimmed V and J ends, which lost 5 bases and 5 bases, there was a span of 9 bases. The CDR3 DNA follows: TGTGCCAGCAGTTTAATGTCGGAGACCCAGTACTTC. It codes for CASSLMSETQYF.

This chain uses TRBV18 with TRBJ2-6; possible D gene TRBD2, 5 bases. The V gene lost 2 bases and the J gene lost 0 bases, with 5 bases spanning the gap. This CDR3 has 15 amino acids. Germline CDR1 and CDR2: KGHSH and LQKENI. In DNA, the CDR3 is TGTGCCAGCTCACCAGGGAGCTCTGGGGCCAACGTCCTGACTTTC. The encoded protein is CASSPGSSGANVLTF.

CDR3 region: CASSYGQGGLNEQYV. DNA of the CDR3: TGTGCCAGCAGCTATGGACAGGGCGGGTTGAACGAGCAGTACGTC. This chain uses TRBV5-5 with TRBJ2-7, with 8 positions matching TRBD1. The CDR3 covers 15 residues. Germline V gives CDR1 SGHKS, CDR2 YYEKEE (reference sequence). V lost 3 bases and J lost 5; bases outside the gene matches: 10.

The rearrangement uses TRBV10-3 and TRBJ1-1; D is unclear. The ends were cut back, 5 bases at V and 0 bases at J, with 10 bases in the middle. The CDR3 consists of 14 residues. Germline V gene data show CDR1 as ENHRY and CDR2 as SYGVKD. CDR3: CAISPDTMNTEAFF. For the CDR3, the DNA is TGTGCCATCAGTCCAGACACCATGAACACTGAAGCTTTCTTT.

This clone was counted only a few times. The chain recombines TRBV4-1 with TRBJ2-3; the D gene is possibly TRBD1 (6 bases). V lost 2 bases and J lost 0, with 9 bases in between. The CDR3 is 15 amino acids. Germline CDR1 and CDR2: MGHRA and YSYEKL. Written as DNA, the CDR3 is TGCGCCAGCAGCCAACAGGACAGAAGCACAGATACGCAGTATTTT. It codes for CASSQQDRSTDTQYF.

The chain combines TRBV4-3 with TRBJ2-7; 8 bases line up with TRBD2. Germline lookup yields CDR1 LGHNA and CDR2 YSLEER. CDR3 length: 15 amino acids. The J segment lost 2 bases and the V segment lost 1 base, leaving 4 bases of the junction unmatched. The CDR3 region has the DNA TGCGCCAGCAGCCAAGTTTACGGGGGGGCCTACGAGCAGTACTTC. This translates into CASSQVYGGAYEQYF.

The chain carries TRBV19 and TRBJ2-5; TRBD1 is a possible D gene (5 bases). This CDR3 has 13 amino acids. V was trimmed by 6 bases and J by 1 base, leaving 9 bases between them. Looked up from germline, CDR1 is LNHDA and CDR2 is SQIVND (reference sequence). CDR3 residues: CASRGQLQETQYF. DNA for the CDR3: TGTGCCAGTAGAGGACAACTCCAAGAGACCCAGTACTTC.

V usage is TRBV18 and J usage is TRBJ1-6; 9 bases align to TRBD1. This CDR3 has 15 amino acids. CDR1 KGHSH and CDR2 LQKENI come from the germline V gene. The trim removed 2 bases at V and 9 bases at J, leaving 5 bases unmatched. In DNA, the CDR3 is TGTGCCAGCTCACCAGGGACAGGGACGGGTTCACCCCTCCACTTT. Its translation: CASSPGTGTGSPLHF.

The rearrangement uses TRBV29-1 and TRBJ1-1; D call uncertain. Per germline, CDR1 SQVTM and CDR2 ANQGSEA. The CDR3 length is 13 residues. V dropped 4 bases and J dropped 4 bases, with 13 bases sitting between them. The DNA of the CDR3 is TGCAGCGTTGTGAACCACGAGGCCACTGAAGCTTTCTTT. Translated: CSVVNHEATEAFF.